The rows below give T cell receptor beta chains drawn from one sample of a study of regulatory T cells in long-lasting Graves disease. TCRdb recomputed calls from the multiplex PCR reads with MiXCR, one row per CDR3 protein. The data contain a few hundred thousand distinct CDR3 sequences, about 23% of them seen just once; the ten biggest clones take up around 30%. This specimen was peripheral blood mononuclear cells (PBMCs), taken when the disease was refractory, from a patient treated with antithyroid drugs. Receptor source: a woman between 40 and 50 years old with Graves disease. The CDR3 runs from the conserved cysteine through the conserved F or W. The order of the fields is clone size, D gene, V gene, J gene, CDR3 protein, CDR3 DNA. D genes are given only for firm matches. Expanded clones are given a class, and other clones once, few, many or no size at all.

>many|NA|TRBV29-1|TRBJ2-7
CSVEISGPVAEQYF
TGCAGCGTTGAAATCTCGGGCCCCGTGGCCGAGCAGTACTTC
>few|TRBD1|TRBV6-2/TRBV6-3|TRBJ2-5
CASSYSTGNKETQYF
TGTGCCAGCAGTTACTCGACAGGGAACAAAGAGACCCAGTACTTC
>NA|NA|TRBV6-2/TRBV6-3|TRBJ2-2
CASSSLESGPNTGELFF
TGTGCCAGCAGTTCACTAGAATCAGGACCTAACACCGGGGAGCTGTTTTTT
>many|NA|TRBV11-2|TRBJ1-2
CASSTPSGGAYGYTF
TGTGCCAGCAGCACCCCCTCAGGAGGCGCGTATGGCTACACCTTC
>NA|NA|TRBV5-8|TRBJ1-1
CASSLAVTGEAFF
TGTGCCAGCAGCTTAGCAGTGACAGGCGAAGCTTTCTTT
>many|NA|TRBV18|TRBJ1-1
CASSPPGMNTEAFF
TGTGCCAGCTCACCACCAGGTATGAACACTGAAGCTTTCTTT
>many|NA|TRBV20-1|TRBJ2-6
CSAHGQSGANVLTF
TGCAGTGCTCACGGACAGAGTGGGGCCAACGTCCTGACTTTC
>few|TRBD2|TRBV7-9|TRBJ2-2
CASSLARLADNTGELFF
TGTGCCAGCAGCTTAGCTCGGCTAGCGGATAACACCGGGGAGCTGTTTTTT
>NA|NA|TRBV29-1|TRBJ2-2
CSPVPFSNTGELFF
TGCAGCCCGGTCCCTTTTTCGAACACCGGGGAGCTGTTTTTT
>few|NA|TRBV28|TRBJ1-5
CASSFGGRGPLNQPQHF
TGTGCCAGCAGTTTTGGGGGCAGGGGACCGCTTAATCAGCCCCAGCATTTT
>many|TRBD2|TRBV20-1|TRBJ2-7
CSARTSGAYEQYF
TGCAGTGCGCGGACTAGCGGTGCCTACGAGCAGTACTTC
>many|NA|TRBV28|TRBJ2-5
CASRGGRSSRETQYF
TGTGCCAGCAGGGGTGGACGAAGCTCTCGGGAGACCCAGTACTTC
>NA|TRBD2|TRBV11-2|TRBJ2-5
CASSFGLAGKTETQYF
TGTGCCAGCAGCTTCGGACTAGCGGGAAAAACAGAGACCCAGTACTTC
>NA|NA|TRBV29-1|TRBJ2-7
CSVEENTRFVYEQYF
TGCAGCGTTGAAGAAAATACCCGCTTTGTTTACGAGCAGTACTTC
>many|NA|TRBV28|TRBJ2-7
CASSLNFYEQYF
TGTGCCAGCAGTTTAAACTTCTACGAGCAGTACTTC
>NA|NA|TRBV29-1|TRBJ2-1
CSGPSGNEQFF
TGCAGCGGACCCTCGGGCAATGAGCAGTTCTTC
>few|NA|TRBV6-1|TRBJ2-7
CASRSQDVIEQYF
TGTGCCAGCAGATCGCAGGATGTAATCGAGCAGTACTTC
>NA|TRBD1|TRBV6-1|TRBJ2-2
CAIGSDRGIRELFF
TGTGCCATCGGAAGTGACAGGGGCATAAGGGAGCTGTTTTTT
>many|TRBD2|TRBV7-2|TRBJ2-5
CASSLVGGTETQYF
TGTGCCAGCAGCTTAGTGGGGGGGACGGAGACCCAGTACTTC
>few|TRBD1|TRBV27|TRBJ1-2
CASSWDRGRDGYTF
TGTGCCAGCAGTTGGGACAGGGGGCGCGATGGCTACACCTTC
>NA|TRBD2|TRBV19|TRBJ2-5
CASSIGLGTSGRVGETQYF
TGTGCCAGTAGTATCGGTCTCGGGACTAGCGGGAGGGTGGGGGAGACCCAGTACTTC
>NA|NA|TRBV6-1|TRBJ1-5
CASRGGGDNQPQHF
TGTGCCAGCAGGGGGGGGGGTGACAATCAGCCCCAGCATTTT
>few|TRBD1|TRBV12-3/TRBV12-4|TRBJ1-1
CASSPPTGVRTEAFF
TGTGCCAGCAGCCCCCCGACAGGGGTCCGTACTGAAGCTTTCTTT
>once|NA|TRBV18|TRBJ1-1
CASQLGQNTEAFF
TGTGCCAGTCAACTGGGACAGAACACTGAAGCTTTCTTT
>many|NA|TRBV5-1|TRBJ1-2
CASSPQIKANYGYTF
TGCGCCAGCAGCCCGCAAATCAAAGCTAACTATGGCTACACCTTC
>few|NA|TRBV29-1|TRBJ1-2
CSVDSYTF
TGCAGCGTTGACAGCTACACCTTC
>once|TRBD2|TRBV6-1|TRBJ2-7
CASRIRLAVNYEQYF
TGTGCCAGCAGAATCAGACTAGCCGTAAACTACGAGCAGTACTTC
>many|TRBD2|TRBV28|TRBJ2-7
CASSSLGGGLAGGFYEQYF
TGTGCCAGCAGTTCCCTGGGTGGGGGGCTAGCGGGAGGATTCTACGAGCAGTACTTC
>NA|TRBD2|TRBV20-1|TRBJ2-7
CSARATSGIYEQYF
TGCAGTGCTAGGGCGACTAGCGGCATCTACGAGCAGTACTTC
>few|NA|TRBV11-2|TRBJ2-7
CASSPTDVEQYF
TGTGCCAGCAGCCCAACGGATGTCGAGCAGTACTTC
>NA|NA|TRBV2|TRBJ2-2
CASSEVVTWGTGELFF
TGTGCCAGCAGTGAAGTCGTCACCTGGGGAACCGGGGAGCTGTTTTTT
>few|NA|TRBV30|TRBJ2-2
CAWSVFGLNTGELFF
TGTGCCTGGAGTGTCTTCGGACTGAACACCGGGGAGCTGTTTTTT
>many|NA|TRBV28|TRBJ1-2
CASYGLGGLWNYGYTF
TGTGCCAGTTATGGGCTAGGAGGTCTCTGGAACTATGGCTACACCTTC
>NA|TRBD1|TRBV3-1|TRBJ2-1
CASSRGQAASYNEQFF
TGTGCCAGCAGTAGGGGGCAAGCGGCCTCCTACAATGAGCAGTTCTTC
>NA|TRBD1|TRBV29-1|TRBJ2-5
CSSETGTGPQETQYF
TGCAGCTCTGAGACCGGGACAGGGCCTCAAGAGACCCAGTACTTC
>NA|NA|TRBV10-3|TRBJ1-3
CAVSEVPGLAGNTIYF
TGTGCCGTCAGTGAAGTCCCAGGGCTGGCTGGAAACACCATATATTTT
>NA|TRBD2|TRBV2|TRBJ2-7
CASSLGGGLAGSYEQYF
TGTGCCAGCAGCTTAGGGGGGGGACTAGCGGGAAGCTACGAGCAGTACTTC
>few|NA|TRBV28|TRBJ2-1
CASGPGRVEQFF
TGTGCCAGCGGACCGGGCCGTGTCGAGCAGTTCTTC
>NA|NA|TRBV14|TRBJ2-7
CASSVDIYEQYF
TGTGCCAGCAGCGTTGACATCTACGAGCAGTACTTC
>NA|NA|TRBV15|TRBJ2-3
CATAREPGTQYF
TGTGCCACCGCCCGGGAGCCCGGAACGCAGTATTTT
>many|NA|TRBV28|TRBJ1-1
CASSGGVIGFAEAFF
TGTGCCAGCTCCGGCGGGGTTATTGGTTTCGCTGAAGCTTTCTTT
>many|NA|TRBV2|TRBJ1-1
CASSGLVTEAFF
TGTGCCAGTAGCGGTTTGGTCACTGAAGCTTTCTTT
>many|NA|TRBV10-3|TRBJ1-1
CAISASREERSNTEAFF
TGTGCCATCAGTGCCAGTAGGGAGGAACGGAGTAACACTGAAGCTTTCTTT
>NA|NA|TRBV27|TRBJ2-2
CASSIYRAVGELFF
TGTGCCAGCAGTATATACAGAGCGGTCGGGGAGCTGTTTTTT
>NA|TRBD2|TRBV6-1|TRBJ2-1
CASTSSGRDNEQFF
TGTGCCAGCACAAGCAGCGGGAGGGACAATGAGCAGTTCTTC
>few|NA|TRBV28|TRBJ2-1
CASSFRSAGNSYNEQFF
TGTGCCAGCAGTTTTCGGTCGGCAGGGAACTCCTACAATGAGCAGTTCTTC
>NA|TRBD1|TRBV19|TRBJ2-7
CASDGTGGLGEQYF
TGTGCCAGTGACGGGACAGGGGGCCTTGGCGAGCAGTACTTC
>NA|TRBD2|TRBV9|TRBJ2-5
CASSPLTSGSEETQYF
TGTGCCAGCAGCCCCTTGACTAGCGGGAGTGAAGAGACCCAGTACTTC
>NA|TRBD2|TRBV5-6|TRBJ2-7
CASSFQREGPYEQYF
TGTGCCAGCAGCTTCCAGCGGGAGGGCCCCTACGAGCAGTACTTC
>few|TRBD2|TRBV19|TRBJ2-2
CASKRTSLSGELFF
TGTGCCAGTAAGCGGACTAGCCTATCCGGGGAGCTGTTTTTT
>many|NA|TRBV6-5|TRBJ2-7
CASSYPSGGQSSVEQYF
TGTGCCAGCAGTTACCCCTCGGGGGGACAGTCGTCCGTCGAGCAGTACTTC
>many|NA|TRBV29-1|TRBJ2-7
CSVETGTYYEQYF
TGCAGCGTTGAAACCGGGACCTACTACGAGCAGTACTTC
>many|NA|TRBV29-1|TRBJ1-4
CSVRRPKDEKLFF
TGCAGCGTCAGACGCCCGAAGGATGAAAAACTGTTTTTT
>few|TRBD1|TRBV28|TRBJ2-6
CASRSQGASGANVLTF
TGTGCCAGCAGATCACAGGGGGCTTCTGGGGCCAACGTCCTGACTTTC
>few|NA|TRBV27|TRBJ2-1
CASSFQVSSYNEQFF
TGTGCCAGCAGTTTTCAGGTTAGCTCCTACAATGAGCAGTTCTTC
>NA|TRBD1|TRBV11-2|TRBJ1-6
CASSLVGTGVSPLHF
TGTGCCAGCAGCTTAGTTGGGACAGGGGTTTCACCCCTCCACTTT